The T cell receptor beta chain under discussion was sequenced for a study of blood T cells in healthy people across ages. The study's findings and limits: It was not possible, with unsorted PBMCs, to conclusively compare naive and antigen-experienced cells. TCR beta diversity per million T cells fell roughly linearly with age.

In the case of this clonotype: What it binds is unknown.

Germline values: CDR1 SGHTA, CDR2 FQGTGA. The CDR3 is 20 amino acids. J lost 2 bases, V lost 2 bases, and 9 bases had no gene match. Primed by a sample-barcoded 5' primer and a J-beta primer mix, a second PCR proceeded for roughly 7 to 11 cycles. Each sample yielded at least 2.5 million CDR3-containing paired-end reads. In TCRdb, the 5' RACE reads were re-called with MiXCR into one record per CDR3 protein. The table has fewer than 700,000 distinct CDR3 sequences, 40% to 45% seen once. The source is an elderly man in good health. Sequenced sample: blood. The chain uses TRBV7-3 and TRBJ2-6; 13 nucleotides match TRBD2. In DNA form, the CDR3 reads TGTGCCAGCAGCTTATTCCCCGGAACTAGCGGGGGGGCTGGGGCCAACGTCCTGACTTTC. Its protein is CASSLFPGTSGGAGANVLTF.